Given below is one TCR beta chain in context. The sample originates from a study of blood T cells in healthy people across ages. V was shortened by 4 bases and J by 5 bases, with 14 bases between the two germline ends. Germline CDR1 and CDR2: SGDLS and YYNGEE. The CDR3 covers 14 residues. A sample-barcoded 5' primer and a J-beta primer mix were used in a second PCR of about 6 to 11 cycles. One entry per CDR3 protein results from TCRdb running MiXCR on the 5' RACE reads. The data hold 1.5 million or so distinct CDR3 sequences, with about 40% observed a single time. The TCR was taken from a woman younger than 30 in good health. Sequencing was carried out using blood. The gene calls are TRBV9 and TRBJ2-3, with D perhaps assigned TRBD1 or TRBD2 (5 bases each). CDR3: CASSTLGALDTQYF. The CDR3 DNA reads as TGTGCCAGCAGCACCCTCGGGGCCTTAGATACGCAGTATTTT.